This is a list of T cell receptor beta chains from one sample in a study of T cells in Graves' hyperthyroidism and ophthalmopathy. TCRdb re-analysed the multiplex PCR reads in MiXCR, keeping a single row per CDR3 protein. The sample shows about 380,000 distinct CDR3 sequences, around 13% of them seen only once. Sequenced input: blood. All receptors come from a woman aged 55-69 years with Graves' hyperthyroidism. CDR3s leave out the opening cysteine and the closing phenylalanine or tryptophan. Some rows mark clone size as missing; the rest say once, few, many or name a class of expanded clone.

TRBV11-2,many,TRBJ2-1,ASSSTLIAGGRNEQF
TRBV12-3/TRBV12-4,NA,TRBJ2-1,ASSTGTSETEQF
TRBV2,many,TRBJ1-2,ASRYRDRGSYGYT
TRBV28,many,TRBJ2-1,ASSPRHTPLQYNEQF
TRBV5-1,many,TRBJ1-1,ASHDRVYTEAF
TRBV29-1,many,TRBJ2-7,SATVTVSARSQY
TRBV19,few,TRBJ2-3,ASSTPAGGVADTQY
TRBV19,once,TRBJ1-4,ASCSARVEKLF
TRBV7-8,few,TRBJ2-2,ASSSQPGGTGELF
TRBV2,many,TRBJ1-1,ASNDYQGWGTEAF
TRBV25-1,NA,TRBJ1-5,ASSERGGNQPQH
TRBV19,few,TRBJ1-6,ASTPEASYSPLH
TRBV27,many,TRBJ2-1,ASFASGSSYNEQF
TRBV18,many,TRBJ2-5,ASSPLGTEEETQY
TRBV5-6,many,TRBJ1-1,ASSLGVSEAF
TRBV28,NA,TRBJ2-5,ASSPLAVQETQY
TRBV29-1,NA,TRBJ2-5,SVAIAGEETQY
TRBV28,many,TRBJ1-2,ASSLPRGRYNYGYT
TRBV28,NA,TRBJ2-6,ASSGSTGANVLT
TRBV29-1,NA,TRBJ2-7,SVALLAGESEQY